These T cell receptor beta chains were read from a single sample in a study of identical twins. TCRdb re-called the 5' RACE reads through MiXCR, storing one row per CDR3 protein. Among 700,000 or so distinct CDR3 sequences listed, 8.5% to 9.5% were seen once. These data are also associated with another study on yellow fever vaccine responses in identical twins.

The sequenced sample was PBMCs. The receptors shown here come from a woman aged 18-29 years in good health. The CDR3 runs from the conserved cysteine through the conserved F or W. D genes are given only for firm matches. Part of the rows lack a size; the others show once, few, many or a class for expanded clones.

few,TRBJ2-3,TRBD2,TRBV9,CASSVGAGVGTDTQYF,TGTGCCAGCAGCGTAGGGGCGGGAGTGGGCACAGATACGCAGTATTTT
-,TRBJ1-2,-,TRBV28,CASSLTGTRGGYTF,TGTGCCAGCAGTTTAACCGGGACAAGGGGTGGCTACACCTTC
many,TRBJ2-7,-,TRBV5-6,CASVDGVSLDEQYF,TGTGCCAGCGTCGATGGGGTTTCCCTTGACGAGCAGTACTTC
many,TRBJ1-3,-,TRBV12-3/TRBV12-4,CASSFLQGPSIYF,TGTGCCAGCAGTTTTCTTCAGGGGCCGTCCATATATTTT
-,TRBJ2-2,TRBD1,TRBV12-3/TRBV12-4,CASRPTGGNRPGELFF,TGTGCCAGCAGACCGACAGGGGGCAATCGCCCTGGGGAGCTGTTTTTT
many,TRBJ1-2,-,TRBV12-3/TRBV12-4,CASSPDRNYGYTF,TGTGCCAGCAGCCCCGACAGGAACTATGGCTACACCTTC
few,TRBJ2-5,TRBD1,TRBV5-1,CASSLRDRVAETHYF,TGCGCCAGCAGCTTGAGGGACAGGGTAGCGGAGACCCATTACTTC
-,TRBJ2-7,TRBD1,TRBV25-1,CASLYGTAQYF,TGTGCCAGCTTATACGGGACAGCTCAGTACTTC
few,TRBJ2-7,TRBD2,TRBV20-1,CSADSGTSETYEQYF,TGCAGTGCTGACTCTGGGACTAGCGAAACTTACGAGCAGTACTTC
-,TRBJ2-1,-,TRBV27,CASSLVRNRDYNEQFF,TGTGCCAGCAGTTTAGTAAGGAACAGGGACTACAATGAGCAGTTCTTC
-,TRBJ2-3,TRBD1,TRBV12-3/TRBV12-4,CASRGTGIRQDTQYF,TGTGCCAGCAGGGGGACAGGGATACGACAAGATACGCAGTATTTT
many,TRBJ2-1,TRBD2,TRBV7-9,CASSGLADYNEQFF,TGTGCCAGCAGCGGCCTAGCGGACTACAATGAGCAGTTCTTC
many,TRBJ2-3,-,TRBV24-1,CATSDPRDSPTDTQYF,TGTGCCACCAGTGATCCGCGGGACAGCCCTACAGATACGCAGTATTTT
few,TRBJ2-1,-,TRBV29-1,CSVGTGLGNEQFF,TGCAGCGTCGGTACAGGGCTGGGCAATGAGCAGTTCTTC
many,TRBJ2-7,TRBD2,TRBV7-9,CASSSGLAGVYEQYF,TGTGCCAGCAGCTCCGGACTAGCGGGAGTCTACGAGCAGTACTTC
few,TRBJ2-3,-,TRBV21-1,CASSSRTRARTQYF,TGTGCCAGCAGCTCGCGCACACGGGCCCGTACGCAGTATTTT
-,TRBJ1-1,TRBD1,TRBV9,CASSPGQGSGTEAFF,TGTGCCAGCAGCCCGGGACAGGGTTCGGGCACTGAAGCTTTCTTT
few,TRBJ2-7,TRBD2,TRBV5-1,CASKTSNWNEQYF,TGCGCCAGCAAGACTAGCAATTGGAACGAGCAGTACTTC
-,TRBJ1-1,-,TRBV19,CASSWEVDTEAFF,TGTGCCAGTAGTTGGGAGGTTGACACTGAAGCTTTCTTT
-,TRBJ1-1,-,TRBV20-1,CPKSQGNYYSGTEAFF,TGCCCTAAATCACAGGGAAACTATTATAGTGGCACTGAAGCTTTCTTT
few,TRBJ2-7,-,TRBV27,CASSFEGDLSYEQYF,TGTGCCAGCAGTTTTGAGGGGGACCTATCCTACGAGCAGTACTTC
once,TRBJ2-7,TRBD1,TRBV5-6,CASSGRTGFGEQYF,TGTGCCAGCAGCGGCCGGACAGGGTTCGGCGAGCAGTACTTC
few,TRBJ2-3,TRBD2,TRBV9,CASSVGWEGSTDTQYF,TGTGCCAGCAGCGTAGGCTGGGAGGGTAGCACAGATACGCAGTATTTT
few,TRBJ2-7,TRBD1,TRBV7-6,CASSLSRVTETGMHEQYF,TGTGCCAGCAGCTTATCGAGAGTTACCGAGACAGGGATGCACGAGCAGTACTTC
many,TRBJ2-1,-,TRBV29-1,CSAGVGGNEQFF,TGCAGCGCTGGGGTGGGTGGCAATGAGCAGTTCTTC
few,TRBJ2-7,-,TRBV29-1,CSVDGTYPYEQYF,TGCAGCGTTGATGGGACCTACCCCTACGAGCAGTACTTC
few,TRBJ1-4,-,TRBV9,CASSVGGREHEKLFF,TGTGCCAGCAGCGTAGGGGGCAGGGAGCATGAAAAACTGTTTTTT
once,TRBJ2-7,-,TRBV5-1,CASSLDNTYEQYF,TGCGCCAGCAGCTTGGACAATACCTACGAGCAGTACTTC
-,TRBJ2-3,TRBD1,TRBV6-4,CASSHGQGTDTQYF,TGTGCCAGCAGCCACGGACAGGGTACAGATACGCAGTATTTT
many,TRBJ2-7,-,TRBV5-1,CASSLEDYEQYF,TGCGCCAGCAGCTTGGAGGACTACGAGCAGTACTTC
-,TRBJ2-3,TRBD2,TRBV7-2,CASSFEREAVADTQYF,TGTGCCAGCAGCTTCGAGCGGGAGGCGGTGGCAGATACGCAGTATTTT
many,TRBJ2-3,TRBD2,TRBV5-8,CASSWSGGGTDTQYF,TGTGCCAGCAGCTGGTCGGGGGGGGGCACAGATACGCAGTATTTT
many,TRBJ2-3,-,TRBV24-1,CATSVSGSTDTQYF,TGTGCCACCAGTGTCAGCGGGAGCACAGATACGCAGTATTTT
few,TRBJ2-1,-,TRBV2,CASRGRESSYNEQFF,TGTGCCAGCAGAGGAAGAGAGAGCTCCTACAATGAGCAGTTCTTC
many,TRBJ2-7,TRBD1,TRBV4-2,CASSQSGTGVYEQYF,TGTGCCAGCAGCCAATCAGGGACAGGAGTGTACGAGCAGTACTTC
few,TRBJ2-3,-,TRBV12-3/TRBV12-4,CASHGGTADTDTQYF,TGTGCCAGCCATGGGGGGACCGCCGATACGGATACGCAGTATTTT
-,TRBJ2-2,TRBD1,TRBV27,CASSLRGTGRGELFF,TGTGCCAGCAGTCTCCGAGGGACAGGTCGTGGGGAGCTGTTTTTT